This T cell receptor (beta chain) was sequenced during a study of T-cell reconstitution after alpha-beta-depleted transplantation in children. Study-wide findings and caveats: Newly generated T cells supplied most T-cell counts and diversity one year post-transplant. Several hundred expanded graft clones reportedly were the source of alpha-beta T cells about two months after transplant. Surviving recipient T cells and thymic progenitors accounted for the high day-60 TCRbeta diversity observed in some patients.

As regards this clonotype: Its target is not known.

Using unique molecular identifiers, the investigators prepared the TCRbeta library. TCRdb itself ran the PCR reads through MiXCR, one entry per CDR3 protein. The table lists some 80,000 distinct CDR3 sequences, around 18% of them singletons, with 45% to 55% in the top ten. The TCR was taken from a male patient aged 2 to 9 who had a stem cell transplant for acute lymphoblastic leukemia, so the T cells may come from the graft donor. The source material was PBMCs, mostly from graft donor cells, sampled 360 days after TCRalphabeta/CD19-depleted stem cell transplant.

The chain's CDR3 is CASRQQGVANTGELFF. The CDR3 region has the DNA TGTGCCAGCAGGCAACAGGGGGTCGCGAACACCGGGGAGCTGTTTTTT. The chain employs TRBV12-3 or TRBV12-4 and TRBJ2-2; 8 bases map to TRBD1. J lost 0 bases, V lost 6 bases, and 6 bases had no gene match. The CDR3 has 16 amino acids.